This T cell receptor beta chain is drawn from a study of T cell changes during pregnancy in multiple sclerosis. The data were produced by immunoSEQ multiplex PCR, yet TCRdb's version contains in-frame clones alone and is incomplete. Of more than 55,000 clones in the sample, approximately 90% are singletons; the top ten hold less than 2.5%. The CDR3 runs 13 residues. The material sequenced was peripheral blood, taken in the first trimester of pregnancy. The chain recombines TRBV21-1 with TRBJ1-2; no check of the table's D call, TRBD1, against the DNA was made. TRBV21-1 is marked as a pseudogene. The clonotype originates from a female donor in good health, enrolled as a control in a pregnancy study. The CDR3 spells CATTTGIEYGYTF. CDR3 coding DNA: TGTGCCACTACGACAGGGATCGAGTATGGCTACACCTTC.